The clone carrying this T cell receptor beta chain was observed a single time. Antigen unknown. This entry is derived from a study of T cell responses to AZD1222 COVID-19 vaccine. Study results and limitations: Spike-specific TCR breadth and depth were elevated following two AZD1222 doses. Spike-wide coverage was observed for vaccine-associated CD4 TCRs, with dominant responses at 160-218 and 743-854.

Libraries were prepared by immunoSEQ multiplex PCR; TCRdb keeps only in-frame clonotypes and omits some of them. The data contain about 98,000 clones, approximately 85% of them seen just once; the ten biggest clones take up about 5.8%. The starting material was peripheral blood, obtained on day 0 of AZD1222 vaccination. This clonotype was sampled from an adult in good health.

The CDR3 region has the DNA TGCGCCAGCAGCCAAGATCTTCAACGTACGACAGGAGATCACGAGCAGTACTTC. Amino acids: CASSQDLQRTTGDHEQYF. V gene TRBV4-1 combines with J gene TRBJ2-7, with a tentative D call TRBD1 (6 bases). CDR1 and CDR2 (germline): MGHRA, YSYEKL. V was clipped by 0 bases and J by 5 bases, with 23 bases between them. The CDR3 runs 18 residues.